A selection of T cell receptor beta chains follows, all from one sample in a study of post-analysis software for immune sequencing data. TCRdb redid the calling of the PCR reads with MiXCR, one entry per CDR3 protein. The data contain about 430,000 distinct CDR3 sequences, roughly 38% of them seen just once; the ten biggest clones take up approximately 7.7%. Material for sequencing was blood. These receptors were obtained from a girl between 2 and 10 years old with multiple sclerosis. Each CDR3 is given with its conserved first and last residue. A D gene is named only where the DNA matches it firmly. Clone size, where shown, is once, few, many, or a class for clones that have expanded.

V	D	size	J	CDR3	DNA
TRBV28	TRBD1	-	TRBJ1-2	CATVQGAVYGYTF	TGTGCCACCGTTCAGGGGGCGGTCTATGGCTACACCTTC
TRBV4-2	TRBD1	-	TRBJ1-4	CASSQRDRRFYNEKLFF	TGTGCCAGCAGCCAAAGGGACAGGCGATTTTATAATGAAAAACTGTTTTTT
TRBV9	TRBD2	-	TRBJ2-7	CASSVGREGYEQYF	TGTGCCAGCAGCGTGGGTCGGGAGGGCTACGAGCAGTACTTC
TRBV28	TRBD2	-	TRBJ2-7	CASSWGGVSYEQYF	TGTGCCAGCAGTTGGGGAGGGGTCTCCTACGAGCAGTACTTC
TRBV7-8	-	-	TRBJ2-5	CASSLEQGRTQYF	TGTGCCAGCAGCTTAGAGCAGGGAAGGACCCAGTACTTC
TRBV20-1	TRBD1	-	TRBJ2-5	CSARADRVQETQYF	TGCAGTGCTAGAGCTGACAGGGTACAAGAGACCCAGTACTTC
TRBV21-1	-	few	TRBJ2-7	CASSSEAGSWHYEQYF	TGTGCCAGCAGCTCTGAAGCGGGGTCGTGGCACTACGAGCAGTACTTC
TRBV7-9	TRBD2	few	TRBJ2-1	CASSPKLAVSYNEQFF	TGTGCCAGCAGCCCAAAGCTAGCGGTATCCTACAATGAGCAGTTCTTC
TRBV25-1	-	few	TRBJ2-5	CAGRSVGQETQYF	TGTGCCGGCAGATCGGTCGGCCAAGAGACCCAGTACTTC
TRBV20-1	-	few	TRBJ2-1	CSARPVRTGDEQFF	TGCAGTGCTAGACCGGTCCGTACCGGGGATGAGCAGTTCTTC
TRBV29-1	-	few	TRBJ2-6	CSVHFTDGSGANVLTF	TGCAGCGTTCACTTCACGGACGGCTCTGGGGCCAACGTCCTGACTTTC
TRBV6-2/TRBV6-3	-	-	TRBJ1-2	CASSLIQGTRGYTF	TGTGCCAGCAGTCTCATTCAGGGGACCCGCGGCTACACCTTC
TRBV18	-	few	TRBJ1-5	CASSPGDGANQPQHF	TGTGCCAGCTCACCCGGGGACGGCGCTAATCAGCCCCAGCATTTT
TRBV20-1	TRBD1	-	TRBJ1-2	CSASTGGVYGYTF	TGCAGTGCGTCCACAGGGGGGGTCTATGGCTACACCTTC
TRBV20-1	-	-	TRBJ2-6	CSAPPPGSMGLTHSGANVLTF	TGCAGTGCCCCTCCCCCAGGGTCAATGGGGTTAACGCACTCTGGGGCCAACGTCCTGACTTTC
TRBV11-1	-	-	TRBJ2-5	CASSYPTGSETQYF	TGTGCCAGCAGCTACCCGACCGGGTCGGAGACCCAGTACTTC
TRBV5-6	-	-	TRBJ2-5	CASSRAGLEETQYF	TGTGCCAGCAGCCGGGCGGGACTTGAAGAGACCCAGTACTTC
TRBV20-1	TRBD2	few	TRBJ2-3	CSAREERGGFDTDTQYF	TGCAGTGCTAGAGAGGAGCGGGGGGGCTTCGACACAGATACGCAGTATTTT
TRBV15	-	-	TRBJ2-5	CATSRGEQHQETQYF	TGTGCCACCAGCAGAGGCGAGCAGCACCAAGAGACCCAGTACTTC
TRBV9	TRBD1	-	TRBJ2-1	CASSSTGTGDNEQFF	TGTGCCAGCAGCTCAACCGGGACAGGGGACAATGAGCAGTTCTTC
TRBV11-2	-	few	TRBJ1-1	CASSLVAGRTEAFF	TGTGCCAGCAGCTTAGTTGCGGGAAGGACTGAAGCTTTCTTT
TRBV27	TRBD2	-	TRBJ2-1	CASSSLSGAYNEQFF	TGTGCCAGCAGTTCCCTTAGCGGGGCGTACAATGAGCAGTTCTTC
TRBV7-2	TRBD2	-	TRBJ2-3	CASSRGTSGDVGSDTQYF	TGTGCCAGCAGCCGCGGGACTAGCGGGGATGTCGGGTCAGATACGCAGTATTTT
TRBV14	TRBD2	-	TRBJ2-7	CASSQWRGEGSYEQYF	TGTGCCAGCAGCCAATGGCGCGGGGAGGGCTCCTACGAGCAGTACTTC
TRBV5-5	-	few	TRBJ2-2	CLIRARTPGELFF	TGTCTTATCAGGGCTCGGACACCCGGGGAGCTGTTTTTT
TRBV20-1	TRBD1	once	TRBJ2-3	CSASGRTGGTDTQYF	TGCAGTGCTAGCGGCAGGACAGGGGGCACAGATACGCAGTATTTT
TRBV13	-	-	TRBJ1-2	CASSAGTSYYGYTF	TGTGCCAGCAGTGCCGGGACATCCTACTATGGCTACACCTTC
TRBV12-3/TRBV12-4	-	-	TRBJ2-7	CASSPGHYEQYF	TGTGCCAGCAGTCCAGGGCACTACGAGCAGTACTTC
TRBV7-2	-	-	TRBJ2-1	CASSPGSIGEQFF	TGTGCCAGCAGTCCCGGATCCATCGGTGAGCAGTTCTTC
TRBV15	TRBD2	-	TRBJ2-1	CATSITGGLNEQFF	TGTGCCACCAGCATCACGGGGGGACTCAATGAGCAGTTCTTC
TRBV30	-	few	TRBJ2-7	CAWGFQGGSEQYF	TGTGCCTGGGGGTTTCAGGGTGGGTCCGAGCAGTACTTC
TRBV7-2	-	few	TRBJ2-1	CASSSLAQSYNEQFF	TGTGCCAGCAGCTCGCTAGCGCAATCATACAATGAGCAGTTCTTC
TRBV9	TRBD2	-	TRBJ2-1	CASSETSGSYNEQFF	TGTGCCAGCAGCGAAACTAGCGGGAGTTACAATGAGCAGTTCTTC
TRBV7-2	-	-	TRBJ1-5	CASSLVGGSRQPQHF	TGTGCCAGCAGCTTAGTAGGAGGGAGTCGCCAGCCCCAGCATTTT
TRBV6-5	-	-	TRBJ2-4	CASRPLQTRYNEQYF	TGTGCCAGCAGGCCCCTACAGACTAGATACAATGAGCAGTACTTC
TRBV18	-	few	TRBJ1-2	CASSPNRNYGYTF	TGTGCCAGCTCACCAAACAGAAACTATGGCTACACCTTC
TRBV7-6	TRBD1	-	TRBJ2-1	CASSVGQGISYNEQFF	TGTGCCAGCAGCGTAGGACAGGGGATCTCCTACAATGAGCAGTTCTTC
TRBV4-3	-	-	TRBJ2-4	CASSHSVTGDVGFLAKNIQYF	TGCGCCAGCAGCCACAGCGTAACAGGCGACGTAGGTTTTTTAGCCAAAAACATTCAGTACTTC
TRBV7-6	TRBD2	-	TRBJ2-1	CASSLASGPYNEQFF	TGTGCCAGCAGCTTAGCTAGCGGGCCCTACAATGAGCAGTTCTTC
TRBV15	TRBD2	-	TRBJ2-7	CAIRLAGAQEQYF	TGTGCCATAAGACTAGCGGGAGCTCAAGAGCAGTACTTC
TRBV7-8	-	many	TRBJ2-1	CASSFLGVPNEQFF	TGTGCCAGCAGCTTTCTGGGGGTCCCCAATGAGCAGTTCTTC
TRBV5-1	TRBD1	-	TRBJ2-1	CASSPIQGAGGEQFF	TGCGCCAGCAGCCCAATCCAGGGGGCTGGCGGTGAGCAGTTCTTC
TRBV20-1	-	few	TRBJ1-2	CSASDLGGYTF	TGCAGTGCTAGTGATCTAGGAGGCTACACCTTC
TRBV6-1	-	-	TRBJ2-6	CASSENTGFSGANVLTF	TGTGCCAGCAGTGAGAATACAGGATTCTCTGGGGCCAACGTCCTGACTTTC
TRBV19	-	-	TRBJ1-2	CASSIVEFIGYTF	TGTGCCAGTAGTATAGTCGAGTTTATCGGCTACACCTTC
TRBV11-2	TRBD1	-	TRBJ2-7	CASSLVGQGSEQYF	TGTGCCAGCAGCTTAGTCGGACAGGGCTCCGAGCAGTACTTC
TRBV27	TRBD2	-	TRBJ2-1	CASSTRSGKTYNEQFF	TGTGCCAGCAGTACAAGAAGCGGGAAGACCTACAATGAGCAGTTCTTC
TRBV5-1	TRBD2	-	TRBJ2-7	CASSLGGLAGAYEQYF	TGCGCCAGCAGCCTCGGGGGACTAGCGGGGGCCTACGAGCAGTACTTC
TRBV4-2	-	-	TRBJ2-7	CASSQLTDANYEQYF	TGTGCCAGCAGCCAACTCACCGACGCAAACTACGAGCAGTACTTC